A selection of T cell receptor beta chains follows, all from one sample in a study of blood T cell repertoires in COVID-19. Produced via immunoSEQ multiplex PCR; TCRdb's table is partial and in-frame only. In the table there are more than 250,000 clones, almost 85% of which are singletons. The sequencing sample was made of peripheral blood. These receptors all come from a man between 50 and 59 years old with active or convalescent COVID-19. The CDR3 runs from the conserved cysteine through the conserved F or W. The D gene is left open where the match is weak. Size values are once, few and many counts, or a class for expanded clones, and some rows have none.

J: TRBJ2-1
D: NA
V: TRBV9
size: NA
DNA: TGTGCCAGCTCGGCGGGACCCACGACCCAAAATGAGCAGTTCTTC
CDR3: CASSAGPTTQNEQFF

J: TRBJ2-7
D: NA
V: TRBV5-1
size: NA
DNA: TGCGCCAGCAGCTTGTTTCCACTTAGCTCCTACGAGCAGTACTTC
CDR3: CASSLFPLSSYEQYF

J: TRBJ1-1
D: TRBD1
V: TRBV2
size: NA
DNA: TGTGCCAGCAGCGACTTCACAGGGGGCGCTGAAGCTTTCTTT
CDR3: CASSDFTGGAEAFF

J: TRBJ2-7
D: NA
V: TRBV19
size: once
DNA: TGTGCCAGTAGCCCCCGGACGGGGAACTACGAGCAGTACTTC
CDR3: CASSPRTGNYEQYF

J: TRBJ2-3
D: TRBD2
V: TRBV7-9
size: NA
DNA: TGTGCCAGCAGCTCTCCTATCGGCGGGAGTCGAGATACGCAGTATTTT
CDR3: CASSSPIGGSRDTQYF

J: TRBJ2-7
D: TRBD2
V: TRBV5-1
size: NA
DNA: TGCGCCAGCAGCTTGGCCGGGACTAGCGGGGCCTACGAGCAGTACTTC
CDR3: CASSLAGTSGAYEQYF

J: TRBJ2-1
D: TRBD2
V: TRBV2
size: NA
DNA: TGTGCCAGCAGACCAACCCCGGGACTAGGTCCGTTCTTC
CDR3: CASRPTPGLGPFF

J: TRBJ1-2
D: NA
V: TRBV5-1
size: NA
DNA: TGCGCCAGCAGCTGGGGCCCACTCTATGGCTACACCTTC
CDR3: CASSWGPLYGYTF

J: TRBJ2-2
D: NA
V: TRBV28
size: NA
DNA: TGTGCTGCGGGGGCCCGGTGGGAGCTGTTTTTT
CDR3: CAAGARWELFF

J: TRBJ2-5
D: TRBD2
V: TRBV4-2
size: NA
DNA: TGTGCCAGCAGCCCGGGACTAGCGGGAGGTTACCAAGAGACCCAGTACTTC
CDR3: CASSPGLAGGYQETQYF

J: TRBJ2-7
D: NA
V: TRBV28
size: NA
DNA: TGTGCCACCCGACCGACTCGGGCGGGGCGGCGGGAGCAGTACTTC
CDR3: CATRPTRAGRREQYF

J: TRBJ2-1
D: NA
V: TRBV7-6
size: once
DNA: TGTGCCAGCAGCTTAGTTGCGGAAAGCTACAATGAGCAGTTCTTC
CDR3: CASSLVAESYNEQFF

J: TRBJ2-5
D: TRBD1
V: TRBV4-2
size: NA
DNA: TGTGCCAGCAGCCAAGCCCAGGGGGCGAGAGAGACCCAGTACTTC
CDR3: CASSQAQGARETQYF

J: TRBJ1-5
D: NA
V: TRBV28
size: NA
DNA: TGTGCCAGCAGTCCCCGGGGGGGGCCTCAGGGTCAGCCCCAGCATTTT
CDR3: CASSPRGGPQGQPQHF

J: TRBJ2-2
D: TRBD1
V: TRBV18
size: once
DNA: TGTGCCAGCTCACCCGGGACAGGAAAAACCGGGGAGCTGTTTTTT
CDR3: CASSPGTGKTGELFF

J: TRBJ1-6
D: NA
V: TRBV18
size: few
DNA: TGTGCCAGCTCACTCAGTCTGAGCAGGGCGGATTCACCCCTCCACTTT
CDR3: CASSLSLSRADSPLHF

J: TRBJ1-2
D: NA
V: TRBV6-1
size: NA
DNA: TGTGCCAGCAGTGAACCTGGGCAGGCGCAGTCCTTC
CDR3: CASSEPGQAQSF

J: TRBJ2-3
D: TRBD2
V: TRBV4-1
size: NA
DNA: TGCGCCAGCAGCCTGACGACTGTAGCGGGTTCCACAGATACGCAGTATTTT
CDR3: CASSLTTVAGSTDTQYF

J: TRBJ2-4
D: TRBD1
V: TRBV5-1
size: NA
DNA: TGCGCCAGCAGCCCGGGACAGGGCGACAAAAACATTCAGTACTTC
CDR3: CASSPGQGDKNIQYF

J: TRBJ2-7
D: NA
V: TRBV2
size: NA
DNA: TGTGCCAGCAGTCAGACCTACGAGCAGTACTTC
CDR3: CASSQTYEQYF

J: TRBJ2-3
D: NA
V: TRBV5-1
size: NA
DNA: TGCGCCAGCAGCTTGGCCTTAGATACGCAGTATTTT
CDR3: CASSLALDTQYF

J: TRBJ1-1
D: NA
V: TRBV27
size: NA
DNA: TGTGCCAGCAGTTTCCGAGATACAGGGTCCTCTGAAGCTTTCTTT
CDR3: CASSFRDTGSSEAFF

J: TRBJ1-5
D: TRBD1
V: TRBV28
size: few
DNA: TGTGCCAGCAGTTTATGGGGGACAGGTTGGGGAAATAGCAATCAGCCCCAGCATTTT
CDR3: CASSLWGTGWGNSNQPQHF